The 5 T cell receptor beta chains below were found in one sample sequenced in a study of blood T cell repertoires in COVID-19. Produced via immunoSEQ multiplex PCR; TCRdb's table is partial and in-frame only. Of approximately 110,000 clones in the sample, over 70% were seen once. The sequencing input was peripheral blood. The receptors stem from a woman aged 65 to 85 with acute or convalescent COVID-19.

The V and J genes are TRBV19 and TRBJ2-1; TRBD1 matches at 8 bases. The V gene end was trimmed by 5 bases and the J gene end by 6 bases; junction bases not matched to a gene: 9. The CDR3 is 15 residues long. Germline CDR1 LNHDA, CDR2 SQIVND (reference sequence). The CDR3 DNA is TGTGCCAGTAGTGTGGACGGACAGGGTTTCAATGAGCAGTTCTTC. Amino acid sequence: CASSVDGQGFNEQFF.

This chain uses TRBV5-1 with TRBJ2-2, with 9 bases lining up with TRBD2. V lost 4 bases, J lost 5 bases, and 6 bases stayed unmatched. The germline CDR1 and CDR2 sequences are SGHRS and YFSETQ. The CDR3 totals 15 residues. CDR3 DNA: TGCGCCAGCAGCGTTGCGGGGGGGCCAACCGGGGAGCTGTTTTTT. Amino acid sequence: CASSVAGGPTGELFF.

The gene calls are TRBV24-1 and TRBJ1-2; no reliable D call. The CDR3 runs 12 residues. CDR1 and CDR2 from the germline V gene are KGHDR and SFDVKD. The V gene lost 3 bases and the J gene lost 8 bases, with 9 bases spanning the gap. CDR3 protein: CATSDRLRGYTF. In nucleotides, the CDR3 is TGTGCCACCAGTGATCGTCTGAGGGGCTACACCTTC.

The V gene is TRBV5-1, the J gene TRBJ1-6, with TRBD1 matching 8 bases. Germline lookup yields CDR1 SGHRS and CDR2 YFSETQ. V dropped 4 bases and J dropped 9; count of bases not matched to a gene: 6. This CDR3 is 14 amino acids long. The CDR3 DNA reads as TGCGCCAGCAGCCCCTCGGGGACAGGTTCACCCCTCCACTTT. It specifies CASSPSGTGSPLHF. The whole variable domain, filled in from reference TRBV5-1 and TRBJ1-6, reads KAGVTQTPRYLIKTRGQQVTLSCSPISGHRSVSWYQQTPGQGLQFLFEYFSETQRNKGNFPGRFSGRQFSNSRSEMNVSTLELGDSALYLCASSPSGTGSPLHFGNGTRLTVT.

A single count supports this clone. This CDR3 reads CASSLSGTAQETQYF. The CDR3 DNA is TGTGCCAGCAGCTTATCGGGAACGGCCCAGGAGACCCAGTACTTC. This rearrangement joins TRBV7-3 to TRBJ2-5; maybe TRBD2 (5 bases). Trimming pared 2 bases from V and 5 bases from J, leaving 15 bases between. The CDR3 covers 15 residues. Looked up from germline, CDR1 is SGHTA and CDR2 is FQGTGA. The complete variable domain, with remaining parts taken from reference TRBV7-3 and TRBJ2-5, reads GAGVSQTPSNKVTEKGKYVELRCDPISGHTALYWYRQSLGQGPEFLIYFQGTGAADDSGLPNDRFFAVRPEGSVSTLKIQRTERGDSAVYLCASSLSGTAQETQYFGPGTRLLVL.